Below, 32 T cell receptor beta chains from the same sample are listed, as sequenced in a study of blood T cell repertoires in COVID-19. Sequencing was performed with immunoSEQ multiplex PCR; in TCRdb, only in-frame clones are kept and a portion is missing. Among 120,000 or so clones listed, more than 75% were seen once. The sequenced sample consisted of peripheral blood. The receptors originated from a man aged 60 to 75 with acute or convalescent COVID-19.

This clone has a handful of counts. The V and J genes are TRBV3-1 (or the pseudogene TRBV3-2) and TRBJ2-1; 9 positions agree with TRBD2. Trimming cost V 0 bases and J 7 bases; bases outside gene matches: 10. Germline V gene data show CDR1 as LGHDT and CDR2 as YNNKEL (reference sequence). This CDR3 comprises 17 residues. CDR3 loop: CASSQDPGGRAGNEQFF. DNA for the CDR3: TGTGCCAGCAGCCAAGATCCTGGCGGGAGGGCCGGGAATGAGCAGTTCTTC.

V usage is TRBV28 and J usage is TRBJ1-4; no firm D call. The ends were cut back, 4 bases at V and 0 bases at J, with 12 bases in the middle. Looked up from germline, CDR1 is MDHEN and CDR2 is SYDVKM. The CDR3 runs to 16 residues. The CDR3 region is CASSSGNFATNEKLFF. The CDR3 nucleotides read TGTGCCAGCAGTTCGGGAAACTTTGCAACTAATGAAAAACTGTTTTTT.

The chain is built from TRBV9 and TRBJ2-7; TRBD2 aligns across 11 bases. CDR3 size: 16 residues. Trimming removed 0 bases from V and 7 bases from J; junction bases left unmatched: 9. Germline lookup yields CDR1 SGDLS and CDR2 YYNGEE. CDR3 in DNA: TGTGCCAGCAGCGTAGGCCCACTAGCGGGAGCCAAAGAGCAGTACTTC. It specifies CASSVGPLAGAKEQYF. The full variable domain, rest sourced from reference TRBV9 and TRBJ2-7, is DSGVTQTPKHLITATGQRVTLRCSPRSGDLSVYWYQQSLDQGLQFLIQYYNGEERAKGNILERFSAQQFPDLHSELNLSSLELGDSALYFCASSVGPLAGAKEQYFGPGTRLTVT.

The chain is built from TRBV28 and TRBJ2-1, with D unclear. The CDR3 is made up of 12 amino acids. In germline, CDR1 is MDHEN, CDR2 SYDVKM. Trimming took 11 bases from V and 7 from J, leaving 15 bases between them. CDR3 coding DNA: TGTGCCCTCCAAACCGCCGGGAATGAGCAGTTCTTC. Translation gives CALQTAGNEQFF.

The chain is built from TRBV21-1 and TRBJ2-5; TRBD2, the table's D call, was not compared with the DNA. TRBV21-1 is a recognized pseudogene. This CDR3 comprises 15 residues. The CDR3 spells CASSKIWGGEETQYF. CDR3 DNA sequence: TGTGCCAGCAGCAAGATATGGGGGGGCGAAGAGACCCAGTACTTC.

In this sample, this clone turned up a few times. V gene TRBV11-3 combines with J gene TRBJ1-1, with no clear D. V lost 5 bases and J 5 bases, leaving 12 bases between the germline ends. The CDR3 is made up of 13 amino acids. From germline, CDR1 is SGHNT and CDR2 YENEEA. The CDR3, as DNA: TGTGCCAGCAGCCACGGACTTGGGACTGAAGCTTTCTTT. This gives the protein CASSHGLGTEAFF.

This clone was observed once. The J gene is TRBJ1-5, the V gene TRBV28, with TRBD1 matching over 9 bases. Germline trimming cut 6 bases from V and 7 bases from J; bases unmatched to any gene: 13. Per the germline V gene, CDR1 is MDHEN and CDR2 is SYDVKM. The CDR3 extends over 16 amino acids. The CDR3 spells CASSRNSGQGRQPQHF. For the CDR3, the DNA is TGTGCCAGCAGCCGAAACTCTGGACAGGGGCGGCAGCCCCAGCATTTT.

The chain employs TRBV4-2 and TRBJ1-5; the D is unclear. Germline-derived CDR1 and CDR2 are LGHNA and YNFKEQ. V was shortened by 2 bases and J by 7 bases, with 15 bases between the two germline ends. This CDR3 spans 15 amino acids. This CDR3 is CASSQSWESQQPQHF. The CDR3 DNA reads TGTGCCAGCAGCCAATCCTGGGAGTCTCAACAGCCCCAGCATTTT.

This chain joins TRBV28 and TRBJ2-7, with 9 bases lining up with TRBD1. Losses at the gene ends were 3 bases for V and 3 bases for J; bases not matched to a gene: 15. The CDR3 has 18 amino acids. Germline lookup yields CDR1 MDHEN and CDR2 SYDVKM. The CDR3 DNA reads TGTGCCAGCAGTTTGGGTGGGGCCTTGACAGGGGGACTCTACGAGCAGTACTTC. This sequence encodes CASSLGGALTGGLYEQYF. Filled out from reference TRBV28 and TRBJ2-7, the complete variable domain reads DVKVTQSSRYLVKRTGEKVFLECVQDMDHENMFWYRQDPGLGLRLIYFSYDVKMKEKGDIPEGYSVSREKKERFSLILESASTNQTSMYLCASSLGGALTGGLYEQYFGPGTRLTVT.

Regarding this clone: Other DNA variants within this sample encode the same CDR3. The V gene is TRBV19, the J gene TRBJ2-1; 11 nucleotides agree with TRBD2. Looked up from germline, CDR1 is LNHDA and CDR2 is SQIVND (reference sequence). CDR3 length: 16 amino acids. The ends lost 2 bases at V and 4 bases at J; junction bases unmatched: 4. The DNA of the CDR3 is TGTGCCAGTAGTATACTAGCGGGAGGCCTTTACAATGAGCAGTTCTTC. It yields the protein CASSILAGGLYNEQFF. The whole variable domain, filled in from reference TRBV19 and TRBJ2-1, reads DGGITQSPKYLFRKEGQNVTLSCEQNLNHDAMYWYRQDPGQGLRLIYYSQIVNDFQKGDIAEGYSVSREKKESFPLTVTSAQKNPTAFYLCASSILAGGLYNEQFFGPGTRLTVL.

This sequence joins TRBV5-1 and TRBJ1-5; D might be TRBD1 (5 bases). Germline CDR1 reads SGHRS; CDR2 reads YFSETQ. V was pared by 3 bases and J by 7 bases, with 14 bases between. CDR3 length equals 14 residues. The CDR3 protein is CASSSGNTGQPQHF. The DNA for the CDR3 is TGCGCCAGCAGCTCAGGGAACACCGGGCAGCCCCAGCATTTT.

V and J are TRBV6-5 and TRBJ2-7, with D possibly TRBD1 on 5 matching bases. V lost 0 bases, J lost 5 bases, and 14 bases lay in between. This CDR3 has 15 residues. Germline V gives CDR1 MNHEY, CDR2 SVGAGI. The CDR3 here is CASSYSRRGGNEQYF. The DNA for the CDR3 is TGTGCCAGCAGTTACTCGAGAAGGGGTGGGAACGAGCAGTACTTC.

The genes are TRBV23-1 and TRBJ2-7; tentative D call: TRBD2 (6 bases). TRBV23-1 is flagged as an ORF with uncertain function. Between the trimmed V and J ends, which lost 3 bases and 2 bases, there was a span of 17 bases. This CDR3 contains 16 residues. CDR3 protein: CASSHPRRDLTYEQYF. CDR3 sequence (DNA): TGCGCCAGCAGTCATCCTCGGAGGGACTTAACCTACGAGCAGTACTTC.

The gene calls are TRBV3-1 (or the pseudogene TRBV3-2) and TRBJ1-2, with D uncertain. V was clipped by 5 bases and J by 4 bases, with 8 bases between them. CDR1 and CDR2 from the germline V gene are LGHDT and YNNKEL (reference sequence). The CDR3 sequence is 12 residues long. The CDR3 region is CASSTSGYGYTF. CDR3 coding DNA: TGTGCCAGCAGCACTTCGGGCTATGGCTACACCTTC.

This clone was seen only once. V usage is TRBV10-1 and J usage is TRBJ2-5; the D gene is possibly TRBD2 (5 bases). The CDR3 covers 12 residues. Trimming took off 5 bases at V and 5 bases at J, with 9 bases between the two ends. Germline CDR1 and CDR2: WNHNN and SYGVQD (reference sequence). CDR3 nucleotides: TGCGCCAGCAGTCCACGAGGGGAGACCCAGTACTTC. This gives the protein CASSPRGETQYF.

The chain links TRBV7-8 to TRBJ2-7; 10 bases fit TRBD1. The CDR3 extends over 15 amino acids. J lost 0 bases, V lost 5 bases, and 4 bases had no gene match. Germline assignment: CDR1 SGHVS and CDR2 FQNEAQ. The CDR3 here is CASSHRDRGSYEQYF. The CDR3 DNA reads TGTGCCAGCAGCCACCGGGACAGGGGCTCCTACGAGCAGTACTTC. Full variable domain (rest looked up from reference TRBV7-8 and TRBJ2-7): GAGVSQSPRYKVAKRGQDVALRCDPISGHVSLFWYQQALGQGPEFLTYFQNEAQLDKSGLPSDRFFAERPEGSVSTLKIQRTQQEDSAVYLCASSHRDRGSYEQYFGPGTRLTVT.

In nucleotides, the CDR3 is TGCAGCGTTGCGTGGAGTTCTGGAAACACCATATATTTT. Encoded protein: CSVAWSSGNTIYF. The chain carries TRBV29-1 and TRBJ1-3; D gene uncertain. Per germline, CDR1 SQVTM and CDR2 ANQGSEA. CDR3 length: 13 amino acids. Trimming pared 4 bases from V and 1 base from J, leaving 8 bases between.

As for this clone: This specimen includes other DNA sequences encoding the same CDR3. The J gene is TRBJ1-1, the V gene TRBV7-3, with 9 positions matching TRBD1. Germline lookup yields CDR1 SGHTA and CDR2 FQGTGA. The length of the CDR3 is 13 residues. V gave up 5 bases and J gave up 5 bases; unmatched junction bases: 3. In DNA form, the CDR3 reads TGTGCCAGCAGCCTAGGACAGGGGACTGAAGCTTTCTTT. It translates to CASSLGQGTEAFF.

The rearrangement links TRBV14 to TRBJ1-2, with D possibly matching TRBD1 (6 bases). This CDR3 has 13 amino acids. The ends were cut back, 2 bases at V and 6 bases at J, with 10 bases in the middle. Germline V CDR1 and CDR2: SGHDN, FVKESK. The chain's CDR3 is CASSQTGFNGYTF. The DNA for the CDR3 is TGTGCCAGCAGCCAAACAGGGTTCAATGGCTACACCTTC. The variable domain in full, completed from reference TRBV14 and TRBJ1-2, reads EAGVTQFPSHSVIEKGQTVTLRCDPISGHDNLYWYRRVMGKEIKFLLHFVKESKQDESGMPNNRFLAERTGGTYSTLKVQPAELEDSGVYFCASSQTGFNGYTFGSGTRLTVV.

This clone has a handful of counts. The rearrangement joins TRBV5-6 to TRBJ2-1, with D unresolved. The ends were cut back, 0 bases at V and 1 base at J, with 5 bases in the middle. Germline CDR1 and CDR2: SGHDT and YYEEEE. The CDR3 contains 14 residues. In DNA, the CDR3 is TGTGCCAGCAGCTTGGAACTTTCCTACAATGAGCAGTTCTTC. Translation: CASSLELSYNEQFF.

V gene TRBV27 combines with J gene TRBJ2-7; a possible D gene is TRBD1 (6 bases). This CDR3 contains 15 residues. Looked up from germline, CDR1 is MNHEY and CDR2 is SMNVEV (reference sequence). Trimming pared 5 bases from V and 0 bases from J, leaving 14 bases between. CDR3 sequence: CASSNEQGTSYEQYF. CDR3 nucleotide sequence: TGTGCCAGCAGTAACGAACAGGGAACCTCCTACGAGCAGTACTTC.

This rearrangement joins TRBV11-1 to TRBJ2-5, with D possibly matching TRBD2 (6 bases). The germline V and J ends were trimmed by 5 bases and 2 bases, with 9 bases remaining between them. Germline lookup yields CDR1 SGHAT and CDR2 FQDESV (reference sequence). The CDR3 has 13 amino acids. CDR3 sequence reads: CASSPGTQETQYF. CDR3 DNA sequence: TGTGCCAGCAGCCCCGGGACTCAAGAGACCCAGTACTTC.

The rearrangement joins TRBV7-8 to TRBJ1-3; 7 bases map to TRBD1. Losses at the gene ends were 5 bases for V and 3 bases for J; bases not matched to a gene: 13. Germline V gene sequence: CDR1 SGHVS, CDR2 FQNEAQ. The CDR3 extends over 17 amino acids. CDR3 DNA sequence: TGTGCCAGCAGCAGCCTAAGGGGGCAGGCTGGTGGAAACACCATATATTTT. It yields the protein CASSSLRGQAGGNTIYF.

This sequence joins TRBV9 and TRBJ2-7, with TRBD2 matching over 10 bases. The ends lost 4 bases at V and 0 bases at J; junction bases unmatched: 7. The CDR3 extends over 16 amino acids. The germline V gene encodes CDR1 SGDLS and CDR2 YYNGEE. CDR3 loop: CASSPRLAGSSYEQYF. For the CDR3, the DNA is TGTGCCAGCAGCCCAAGACTAGCGGGTAGCTCCTACGAGCAGTACTTC.

The chain recombines TRBV9 with TRBJ1-3, with D possibly matching TRBD1 (5 bases). CDR1 SGDLS and CDR2 YYNGEE come from the germline V gene. The CDR3 length is 15 residues. Trimming took 0 bases from V and 0 from J, leaving 7 bases between them. CDR3 DNA: TGTGCCAGCAGCGTAGGGCAGGGCTCTGGAAACACCATATATTTT. Translating it yields CASSVGQGSGNTIYF.

The gene calls are TRBV5-6 and TRBJ2-3; TRBD2 agrees at 7 bases. CDR3 size: 13 residues. The V and J ends lost 1 base and 4 bases, in that order; junction bases with no gene match: 0. Germline V lookup: CDR1 SGHDT, CDR2 YYEEEE. In nucleotides, the CDR3 is TGTGCCAGCAGCTTGCGGGGGGCAGATACGCAGTATTTT. Amino acids: CASSLRGADTQYF.

This clone was counted a few times. J is TRBJ2-2 and V is TRBV5-6; 12 bases fit TRBD2. The CDR3 totals 16 residues. Germline CDR1 is SGHDT and CDR2 is YYEEEE. Germline trimming cut 0 bases from V and 5 bases from J; bases unmatched to any gene: 2. CDR3 loop: CASSLGLAGATGELFF. CDR3 bases: TGTGCCAGCAGCTTGGGACTAGCGGGAGCGACCGGGGAGCTGTTTTTT.

V gene TRBV6-1 combines with J gene TRBJ1-1; D remains unclear. This CDR3 has 16 amino acids. CDR1 is MNHNS, CDR2 SASEGT, per germline. V was clipped by 4 bases and J by 3 bases, with 18 bases between them. CDR3 amino acids: CASSARGGWVDTEAFF. As DNA, the CDR3 is TGTGCCAGCAGTGCCCGGGGAGGGTGGGTTGACACTGAAGCTTTCTTT.

V and J are TRBV6-5 and TRBJ2-3; 8 nucleotides match TRBD1. CDR1 is MNHEY and CDR2 is SVGAGI in the germline V gene. The CDR3 extends over 13 amino acids. The junction had 5 bases not matched to a gene; V was cut back by 5 bases and J by 7 bases. The CDR3 DNA reads as TGTGCCAGCAGTCCGGACAGGGCGCATACGCAGTATTTT. This sequence encodes CASSPDRAHTQYF.

The chain recombines TRBV2 with TRBJ2-2, with D unresolved. The CDR3 runs to 15 residues. V was trimmed by 3 bases and J by 0 bases, leaving 8 bases between them. Germline V gene lookup returns CDR1 SNHLY and CDR2 FYNNEI. Here the CDR3 reads CASSEREPNTGELFF. CDR3 in DNA: TGTGCCAGCAGTGAGAGAGAGCCGAACACCGGGGAGCTGTTTTTT.

The chain uses TRBV6-2 or TRBV6-3 and TRBJ1-1; D gene ambiguous. V lost 2 bases to trimming and J lost 5 bases, with 6 bases between them. CDR3 size: 12 residues. Germline V gene data show CDR1 as MNHEY and CDR2 as SVGEGT. CDR3 nucleotide sequence: TGTGCCAGCAGTTACACACGAACTGAAGCTTTCTTT. Translation: CASSYTRTEAFF.

Written as DNA, the CDR3 is TGTGCCAGCAGTGAAAATCTGGGAGCCGGGGCCATATATTTT. It specifies CASSENLGAGAIYF. The chain employs TRBV2 and TRBJ1-3, with unresolved D. This CDR3 contains 14 residues. Germline V gene data show CDR1 as SNHLY and CDR2 as FYNNEI. V was pared by 2 bases and J by 11 bases, with 16 bases between.